This T cell receptor (beta chain) was recorded in a study of long-term antiretroviral therapy in people with HIV (dated by TCRdb to between 2020 and 2023). Some background on the complete study: The earliest samples were collected approximately a decade before the 2015 WHO recommendation for immediate ART, a period when ART was typically delayed until CD4 counts fell. This retrospective serial study examined whether starting ART and sustained HIV suppression were associated with changes in the composition and diversity of the TRB repertoire in peripheral blood. A total of fewer than 250 cryopreserved PBMC samples came from 25 to 35 adults with confirmed HIV infection and were collected serially over a mean of approximately 6 years (range 1-12). About 35% of the 30 participants with HIV were female. No cross-contamination during QIAcube processing was shown when test extractions of a monoclonal T-cell line were performed alongside over 25 polyclonal samples.

What the authors observed across the whole study: No data were available on ART adherence, viral resistance or therapy changes, limiting inferences about post-ART repertoire changes. Samples dated from the mid-2000s to the late 2010s, and the ART regimens used may be less effective than current ones. Since PBMC availability was limited, sequencing covered only the TCR beta chain, with no alpha chain pairing. The repertoire was dominated across all time points by expanded TRB clones identified before ART initiation, although this dominance was seen to fluctuate and to decrease in many PLHIV after ART. A significant increase in TRB diversity was found to be associated with ART initiation, although TRB diversity was observed to remain significantly below that of transplant donor controls even after long-term ART. Compared with controls, HIV repertoires had narrower CDR3 length ranges, and the network structure pointed to an antigen-experienced repertoire that shifted only slightly toward naive after ART. Because cell numbers in pre-ART samples were limited, unsorted PBMC were profiled instead of sorted CD4+ and CD8+ T cells.

The cysteine opens and the phenylalanine closes a CDR3 of 15 amino acids. This entry keeps only the CDR3 DNA: 45 bases, framed from base 1. The V end loses 3 bases and the J end loses 0 bases, and a stretch of 12 bases separates them. According to the germline V gene, CDR1 reads SGHRS and CDR2 reads YFSETQ. A note on this clone: There is no known antigen for this receptor. Base-call qualities are not available, and no considerably larger clone is one nucleotide away.

The immunoSEQ hsTCRB v3.0 assay was used at survey level resolution for TRB variable region sequencing. A depth of roughly 35,000-55,000 T-cell genomes per sample was targeted for TRB sequencing. An Illumina MiSeq with a v3 150-cycle kit was used to sequence the pooled TRB libraries. As for the authors' bioinformatics: Repertoire analysis ran in R within a reproducible Nextflow workflow covering QC, data transformation and analysis. Custom analyses were implemented in LymphoSeq2, an R package for AIRR-Seq data exploration. After excluding several samples that yielded fewer than 5000 total TRB sequences, 188 HIV repertoires remained for analysis. Among the 180 or so HIV repertoires that were kept, some 61 were collected before ART initiation and 120 to 140 were collected after ART initiation. Repertoires were downsampled to 5000 TRB nucleotide sequences, with summary statistics averaged over 100 downsampling iterations. Only TRB sequences with CDR3 regions of at least seven amino acids were retained for analysis. A Shannon entropy-derived clonality score and the Gini coefficient were used to measure diversity. In the repertoire networks, any two of the top 5000 CDR3 amino acid sequences were connected whenever the two sequences differed by an edit distance of one. For TRB CDR3 amino acid sequences, antigen specificity groups and MHC restriction were predicted with GLIPH2. To flag known associations with CMV, EBV, HIV or tissue antigens, CDR3 amino acid sequences were compared against VDJdb and McPAS-TCR. Pre-ART, post-ART and control groups were compared with Wilcoxon signed-rank tests and Holm-Bonferroni correction. TCRdb took over this immuneACCESS table, retaining in-frame rearrangements with V and J assigned. Such tables are incomplete; in checked studies, under half of the missing clones stem from an unresolved V gene, and the remainder is unexplained. Clone size and the V and J calls come from that table; the DNA yielded D and trimming. The sample table shows about 22,000 clones, and about 85% are seen once. The biggest ten clones account for 12% of the sample.

To be included, a participant needed at least one PBMC sample from before ART initiation plus at least two post-ART samples. Every participant with HIV received treatment in the United States of America. Before DNA extraction, cryopreserved samples of roughly 1-10 million PBMC were thawed and washed. At the time of the earliest PBMC sample, participants with HIV were aged between roughly 20 and 60 years. Each participant contributed PBMC samples from 1-4 timepoints before ART initiation and 2-8 timepoints after ART initiation, with a median of 7 samples. For every participant, serial HIV viral load, CD4+ T-cell count, ART history and demographic data were obtained. A Qiagen kit on a QIAcube was used to extract genomic DNA from unsorted PBMC, with samples processed in batches of 12.

The specimen comprised unsorted PBMCs, sampled 1.6 years after starting antiretroviral therapy. This TCR was recovered from a man aged 35 to 55 with HIV. Here the chain combines TRBV5-1 and TRBJ2-5; no D segment can be confidently identified. The DNA sequence is as follows: TGCGCCAGCAGCTCGGACCCGGCGTACCAAGAGACCCAGTACTTC. Its translation is CASSSDPAYQETQYF.